These 7 T cell receptor beta chains were sequenced from one sample in a study of T cell responses to AZD1222 COVID-19 vaccine (TCRdb year 2021). The label giving this sample's time point can be read as: about 28 days (+/-7) after the second vaccine dose. Libraries were prepared through the immunoSEQ multiplex PCR assay. This is the immuneACCESS table as TCRdb keeps it, with only in-frame sequences that have V and J called. A part of the clones is gone; compared with another copy, unresolved V genes explain less than half, and the rest is unexplained. In this sample the table shows 190,000 or so clones, around 89% of which occur a single time. The biggest ten clones account for 25% to 30% of the sample. This specimen consisted of peripheral blood, obtained 28 days after the second AZD1222 dose. Receptors originate from an adult who received the AZD1222 COVID-19 vaccine.

J is TRBJ2-2 and V is TRBV7-9; D remains unclear. Germline values: CDR1 SEHNR, CDR2 FQNEAQ (reference sequence). CDR3 length equals 17 residues. Trimming cost V 1 base and J 0 bases, with 12 bases left between them. The CDR3 coding sequence is TGTGCCAGCAGCTTAGAGTGGGTATTGGCGAACACCGGGGAGCTGTTTTTT. As protein: CASSLEWVLANTGELFF. The full variable domain, completed using reference TRBV7-9 and TRBJ2-2, is DTGVSQNPRHKITKRGQNVTFRCDPISEHNRLYWYRQTLGQGPEFLTYFQNEAQLEKSRLLSDRFSAERPKGSFSTLEIQRTEQGDSAMYLCASSLEWVLANTGELFFGEGSRLTVL.

The J gene is TRBJ2-2, the V gene TRBV19, with 9 positions matching TRBD1. The CDR3 is 16 amino acids. CDR1 LNHDA and CDR2 SQIVND come from the germline V gene (reference sequence). V lost 7 bases to trimming and J lost 4 bases; unmatched junction nucleotides: 10. This CDR3 reads CASIPLDRGGTGELFF. The CDR3 nucleotides are TGTGCCAGTATCCCGCTGGACAGGGGCGGCACCGGGGAGCTGTTTTTT.

The J gene is TRBJ1-4, the V gene TRBV6-2 or TRBV6-3, with 7 bases that match TRBD1. Germline CDR1 reads MNHEY; CDR2 reads SVGEGT. The CDR3 length is 17 residues. The J segment lost 8 bases and the V segment lost 6 bases, leaving 18 bases of the junction unmatched. For the CDR3, the DNA is TGTGCCAGCAGCCCCCCGCCTCGAGAGGGAGGGGGCGAAAAACTGTTTTTT. This translates into CASSPPPREGGGEKLFF.

This chain joins TRBV5-6 and TRBJ2-3; D uncertain. V was cut by 0 bases and J by 1 base, with 6 bases left in between. CDR1 SGHDT and CDR2 YYEEEE come from the germline V gene. The CDR3 has 14 amino acids. CDR3 loop: CASSLGLGTDTQYF. The CDR3 region has the DNA TGTGCCAGCAGCTTGGGACTCGGCACAGATACGCAGTATTTT.

Details on this clone: One junction end disagrees with the germline gene, perhaps due to a read error. This chain joins TRBV7-7 and TRBJ2-6, with D perhaps matching TRBD1 (5 bases). The CDR3 is made up of 16 amino acids. Germline lookup yields CDR1 SSHAT and CDR2 FNYEAQ (reference sequence). CDR3 DNA: TGTGCTAGCAGCTCGGGCCCAGGGTCCGGGGCCAACGTCCTGACTTTC. Translation gives CASSSGPGSGANVLTF. Looking up the rest from reference TRBV7-7 and TRBJ2-6 gives the full variable domain: GAGVSQSPRYKVTKRGQDVTLRCDPISSHATLYWYQQALGQGPEFLTYFNYEAQPDKSGLPSDRFSAERPEGSISTLTIQRTEQRDSAMYRCASSSGPGSGANVLTFGAGSRLTVL.

This clone is a singleton in its sample. The V call is TRBV9, the J call TRBJ2-7; maybe TRBD1 (5 bases). Per the germline V gene, CDR1 is SGDLS and CDR2 is YYNGEE. The CDR3 is 15 amino acids. The V end was cut by 2 bases, the J end by 2 bases, with 14 bases between. CDR3 residues: CASSVGRDTTYEQYF. The CDR3 DNA reads as TGTGCCAGCAGCGTGGGCAGGGATACGACCTACGAGCAGTACTTC.

Notes on this clone: A junction boundary mismatches the germline segment, possibly from a read error. The rearrangement links TRBV7-2 to TRBJ2-7; the D gene could be TRBD1 or TRBD2 (6 bases each). Germline V CDR1 and CDR2: SGHTA, FQGNSA. This CDR3 region has 12 residues. The CDR3 DNA follows: TGTGCCAGCAGCTTAGCCCGGGGGCGGCTGAACTTC. The encoded protein is CASSLARGRLNF. The full variable domain, rest sourced from reference TRBV7-2 and TRBJ2-7, is GAGVSQSPSNKVTEKGKDVELRCDPISGHTALYWYRQSLGQGLEFLIYFQGNSAPDKSGLPSDRFSAERTGGSVSTLTIQRTQQEDSAVYLCASSLARGRLNFGPGTRLTVT.